The rows below give T cell receptor beta chains drawn from one sample of a study of blood T cell repertoires in COVID-19. The method was immunoSEQ multiplex PCR; TCRdb's version includes in-frame clones alone and lacks a portion of them. Of approximately 200,000 clones in the sample, roughly four fifths were seen once. The source material was PBMCs or T cells enriched from blood (not recorded which). The origin of the receptors is a man in his 60s who had recovered from COVID-19. CDR3s include the opening cysteine and the closing phenylalanine or tryptophan. Fields, in order: J gene, CDR3 length, clone size, D gene, V gene, CDR3 protein, CDR3 DNA. A D gene is named only where the DNA matches it firmly. Expanded clones are given a class, and other clones once, few, many or no size at all.

j_gene: TRBJ2-1
len: 13
abundance: NA
d_gene: NA
v_gene: TRBV19
CDR3aa: CASSPTTYNEQFF
CDR3nt: TGTGCCAGTAGTCCCACTACCTACAATGAGCAGTTCTTC

j_gene: TRBJ1-4
len: 15
abundance: NA
d_gene: NA
v_gene: TRBV3-1/TRBV3-2
CDR3aa: CASSLRQPTNEKLFF
CDR3nt: TGTGCCAGCAGCTTAAGACAGCCAACTAATGAAAAACTGTTTTTT

j_gene: TRBJ1-4
len: 17
abundance: once
d_gene: TRBD1
v_gene: TRBV5-1
CDR3aa: CASSPWGPVGTDEKLFF
CDR3nt: TGCGCCAGCAGCCCATGGGGTCCCGTTGGGACAGATGAAAAACTGTTTTTT

j_gene: TRBJ2-3
len: 15
abundance: NA
d_gene: TRBD2
v_gene: TRBV2
CDR3aa: CASSLAGGRTDTQYF
CDR3nt: TGTGCCAGCAGTCTAGCGGGGGGACGCACAGATACGCAGTATTTT

j_gene: TRBJ2-7
len: 14
abundance: NA
d_gene: TRBD2
v_gene: TRBV19
CDR3aa: CASSQTSGAYEQYF
CDR3nt: TGTGCCAGTAGCCAGACTAGCGGGGCTTACGAGCAGTACTTC

j_gene: TRBJ1-5
len: 13
abundance: NA
d_gene: NA
v_gene: TRBV7-2
CDR3aa: CASSLDSMQPQHF
CDR3nt: TGTGCCAGCAGCTTAGACAGTATGCAGCCCCAGCATTTT

j_gene: TRBJ1-2
len: 13
abundance: NA
d_gene: NA
v_gene: TRBV6-5
CDR3aa: CASSYSRGLGYTF
CDR3nt: TGTGCCAGCAGTTACTCTCGGGGTCTCGGCTACACCTTC

j_gene: TRBJ1-3
len: 13
abundance: NA
d_gene: NA
v_gene: TRBV12-3/TRBV12-4
CDR3aa: CASDLSSGNTIYF
CDR3nt: TGTGCCAGCGACTTAAGCTCTGGAAACACCATATATTTT

j_gene: TRBJ2-5
len: 17
abundance: NA
d_gene: NA
v_gene: TRBV11-2
CDR3aa: CASSPGEVARPQETQYF
CDR3nt: TGTGCCAGCAGCCCGGGGGAGGTTGCCCGACCCCAAGAGACCCAGTACTTC

j_gene: TRBJ1-1
len: 14
abundance: NA
d_gene: NA
v_gene: TRBV5-1
CDR3aa: CASSFGPGSPEAFF
CDR3nt: TGCGCCAGCAGCTTTGGACCGGGGAGCCCTGAAGCTTTCTTT

j_gene: TRBJ1-6
len: 14
abundance: NA
d_gene: NA
v_gene: TRBV5-1
CDR3aa: CASSLQGEISPLHF
CDR3nt: TGCGCCAGCAGTTTACAGGGAGAGATTTCACCCCTCCACTTT

j_gene: TRBJ2-5
len: 12
abundance: NA
d_gene: NA
v_gene: TRBV7-2
CDR3aa: CASSFSRETQYF
CDR3nt: TGTGCCAGCAGCTTTTCCAGGGAGACCCAGTACTTC

j_gene: TRBJ2-7
len: 14
abundance: NA
d_gene: NA
v_gene: TRBV19
CDR3aa: CASSPGLQTYEQYF
CDR3nt: TGTGCCAGTAGTCCGGGACTTCAGACCTACGAGCAGTACTTC

j_gene: TRBJ1-5
len: 14
abundance: NA
d_gene: TRBD1
v_gene: TRBV6-5
CDR3aa: CASRPPGGDQPQHF
CDR3nt: TGTGCCAGCAGGCCCCCAGGGGGAGATCAGCCCCAGCATTTT

j_gene: TRBJ1-2
len: 15
abundance: NA
d_gene: NA
v_gene: TRBV2
CDR3aa: CASSEEDSGGYGYTF
CDR3nt: TGTGCCAGCAGTGAGGAGGATTCGGGCGGCTATGGCTACACCTTC

j_gene: TRBJ2-5
len: 16
abundance: NA
d_gene: TRBD2
v_gene: TRBV7-2
CDR3aa: CASSLGTSGGQETQYF
CDR3nt: TGTGCCAGCAGCTTAGGGACTAGCGGGGGACAAGAGACCCAGTACTTC

j_gene: TRBJ1-2
len: 12
abundance: NA
d_gene: NA
v_gene: TRBV5-6
CDR3aa: CASSLTVYGYTF
CDR3nt: TGTGCCAGCAGCTTGACAGTTTATGGCTACACCTTC

j_gene: TRBJ1-4
len: 13
abundance: NA
d_gene: NA
v_gene: TRBV29-1
CDR3aa: CSAGGGSDEKLFF
CDR3nt: TGCAGCGCTGGGGGGGGCTCGGATGAAAAACTGTTTTTT

j_gene: TRBJ2-5
len: 14
abundance: NA
d_gene: NA
v_gene: TRBV2
CDR3aa: CATIQGSVQETQYF
CDR3nt: TGTGCCACCATACAGGGCTCGGTCCAAGAGACCCAGTACTTC

j_gene: TRBJ1-1
len: 13
abundance: NA
d_gene: NA
v_gene: TRBV7-2
CDR3aa: CASSLFKNTEAFF
CDR3nt: TGTGCCAGCAGCTTATTCAAGAACACTGAAGCTTTCTTT

j_gene: TRBJ2-2
len: 18
abundance: NA
d_gene: NA
v_gene: TRBV7-6
CDR3aa: CASSQHQTRGRGTGELFF
CDR3nt: TGTGCCAGCAGCCAACACCAGACTCGGGGTCGGGGCACCGGGGAGCTGTTTTTT

j_gene: TRBJ1-4
len: 17
abundance: once
d_gene: TRBD1
v_gene: TRBV5-1
CDR3aa: CASSRLTQGAPGEKLFF
CDR3nt: TGCGCCAGCAGCAGACTGACCCAGGGGGCGCCCGGTGAAAAACTGTTTTTT

j_gene: TRBJ1-2
len: 11
abundance: NA
d_gene: NA
v_gene: TRBV12-3/TRBV12-4
CDR3aa: CASSQGYGYTF
CDR3nt: TGTGCCAGCAGTCAGGGGTATGGCTACACCTTC

j_gene: TRBJ1-3
len: 15
abundance: NA
d_gene: NA
v_gene: TRBV14
CDR3aa: CASSHDRYSGNTIYF
CDR3nt: TGTGCCAGCAGCCATGACAGGTACTCTGGAAACACCATATATTTT

j_gene: TRBJ2-2
len: 15
abundance: few
d_gene: TRBD2
v_gene: TRBV9
CDR3aa: CASSVSGGASGELFF
CDR3nt: TGTGCCAGCAGCGTTAGCGGGGGGGCCTCCGGGGAGCTGTTTTTT

j_gene: TRBJ1-6
len: 15
abundance: once
d_gene: NA
v_gene: TRBV4-3
CDR3aa: CASSQEVRVSSPLHF
CDR3nt: TGCGCCAGCAGCCAAGAGGTCAGGGTATCTTCACCCCTCCACTTT

j_gene: TRBJ2-5
len: 14
abundance: few
d_gene: NA
v_gene: TRBV4-3
CDR3aa: CASSQDTGKETQYF
CDR3nt: TGCGCCAGCAGCCAAGATACAGGGAAAGAGACCCAGTACTTC

j_gene: TRBJ2-7
len: 15
abundance: NA
d_gene: NA
v_gene: TRBV3-1/TRBV3-2
CDR3aa: CASSQRRGNSYEQYF
CDR3nt: TGTGCCAGCAGCCAACGGCGCGGAAACTCCTACGAGCAGTACTTC

j_gene: TRBJ1-3
len: 14
abundance: NA
d_gene: NA
v_gene: TRBV15
CDR3aa: CATSRAGAGNTIYF
CDR3nt: TGTGCCACCAGCAGAGCAGGGGCCGGAAACACCATATATTTT

j_gene: TRBJ1-1
len: 15
abundance: few
d_gene: NA
v_gene: TRBV18
CDR3aa: CASSPVDSGNTEAFF
CDR3nt: TGTGCCAGCTCACCCGTGGACAGCGGGAACACTGAAGCTTTCTTT

j_gene: TRBJ2-7
len: 13
abundance: NA
d_gene: NA
v_gene: TRBV6-5
CDR3aa: CASSPPGRNEQYF
CDR3nt: TGTGCCAGCAGTCCGCCAGGGCGGAACGAGCAGTACTTC

j_gene: TRBJ1-4
len: 15
abundance: NA
d_gene: NA
v_gene: TRBV30
CDR3aa: CAWSRGTPAGEKLFF
CDR3nt: TGTGCCTGGAGTCGGGGGACTCCCGCGGGCGAAAAACTGTTTTTT

j_gene: TRBJ1-3
len: 14
abundance: NA
d_gene: TRBD1
v_gene: TRBV29-1
CDR3aa: CSVGDSNSGNTIYF
CDR3nt: TGCAGCGTAGGGGACAGCAACTCTGGAAACACCATATATTTT

j_gene: TRBJ1-5
len: 19
abundance: few
d_gene: NA
v_gene: TRBV21-1
CDR3aa: CASSNSPRGTHYSNQPQHF
CDR3nt: TGTGCCAGCAGCAACTCACCGAGGGGGACACACTATAGCAATCAGCCCCAGCATTTT

j_gene: TRBJ1-2
len: 14
abundance: NA
d_gene: TRBD1
v_gene: TRBV19
CDR3aa: CASRRTGPNYGYTF
CDR3nt: TGTGCCAGTAGAAGGACAGGGCCAAACTATGGCTACACCTTC

j_gene: TRBJ2-7
len: 14
abundance: NA
d_gene: TRBD1
v_gene: TRBV6-5
CDR3aa: CASSYHRDRGEQYF
CDR3nt: TGTGCCAGCAGTTACCACCGGGACAGGGGAGAGCAGTACTTC

j_gene: TRBJ2-7
len: 15
abundance: NA
d_gene: TRBD1
v_gene: TRBV24-1
CDR3aa: CATSATGTGIGRQYF
CDR3nt: TGTGCCACCAGTGCCACCGGGACAGGAATAGGACGGCAGTACTTC

j_gene: TRBJ1-5
len: 15
abundance: NA
d_gene: TRBD1
v_gene: TRBV6-2/TRBV6-3
CDR3aa: CASSPLGDSRKPQHF
CDR3nt: TGTGCCAGCAGTCCCTTGGGGGACAGCCGGAAGCCCCAGCATTTT

j_gene: TRBJ1-4
len: 16
abundance: once
d_gene: NA
v_gene: TRBV19
CDR3aa: CASSPTSSPATEKLFF
CDR3nt: TGTGCCAGTAGTCCAACTAGTTCTCCAGCTACTGAAAAACTGTTTTTT

j_gene: TRBJ1-6
len: 14
abundance: many
d_gene: TRBD1
v_gene: TRBV19
CDR3aa: CASSEGQRNSPLHF
CDR3nt: TGTGCCAGTAGTGAGGGACAGAGGAATTCACCCCTCCACTTT

j_gene: TRBJ2-1
len: 13
abundance: NA
d_gene: NA
v_gene: TRBV7-2
CDR3aa: CASSRTVGNEQFF
CDR3nt: TGTGCCAGCAGCCGGACAGTGGGGAATGAGCAGTTCTTC

j_gene: TRBJ1-2
len: 13
abundance: once
d_gene: NA
v_gene: TRBV25-1
CDR3aa: CASSVYGQGGYTF
CDR3nt: TGTGCCAGCAGTGTATACGGCCAGGGGGGCTACACCTTC